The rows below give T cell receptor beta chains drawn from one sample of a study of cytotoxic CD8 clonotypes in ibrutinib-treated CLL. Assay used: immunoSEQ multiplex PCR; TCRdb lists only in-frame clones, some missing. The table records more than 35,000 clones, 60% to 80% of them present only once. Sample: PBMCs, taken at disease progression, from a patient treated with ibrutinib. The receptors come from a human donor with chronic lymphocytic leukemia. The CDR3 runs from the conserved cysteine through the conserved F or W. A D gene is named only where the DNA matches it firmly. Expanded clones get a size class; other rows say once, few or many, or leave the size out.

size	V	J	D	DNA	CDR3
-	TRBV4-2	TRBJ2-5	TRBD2	TGTGCCAGCAGCCAAGGGGGGGGGACCCAAGAGACCCAGTACTTC	CASSQGGGTQETQYF
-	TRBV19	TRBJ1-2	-	TGTGCCAGTAGTATCAGCCAGAACTATGGCTACACCTTC	CASSISQNYGYTF
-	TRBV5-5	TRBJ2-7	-	TGTGCCAGCAGCCTGACTTCCTCAGGGGGGCACGCCTACGAGCAGTACTTC	CASSLTSSGGHAYEQYF
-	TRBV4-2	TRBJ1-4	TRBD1	TGTGCCAGCAGCCCCGAGGGGACAGACCGAAATGAAAAACTGTTTTTT	CASSPEGTDRNEKLFF
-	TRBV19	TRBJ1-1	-	TGTGCCAGTAGTTTCGCGGCCCGGACTGAAGCTTTCTTT	CASSFAARTEAFF
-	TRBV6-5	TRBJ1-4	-	TGTGCCAGCAGTTACAGCAGGGACACTAATGAAAAACTGTTTTTT	CASSYSRDTNEKLFF
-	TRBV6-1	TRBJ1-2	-	TGTGCCAGCGGGGGTGAGGGGTGGGTCTATGGCTACACCTTC	CASGGEGWVYGYTF
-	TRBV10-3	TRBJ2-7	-	TGTGCCATGGGTTGGCTCTACGAGCAGTACTTC	CAMGWLYEQYF
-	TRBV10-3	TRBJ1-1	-	TGTGCCATCAGTGAATTTGGGGGAAACACTGAAGCTTTCTTT	CAISEFGGNTEAFF
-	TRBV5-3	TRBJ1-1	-	TGTGCCAGAAGCGATCCGGACACTGAAGCTTTCTTT	CARSDPDTEAFF
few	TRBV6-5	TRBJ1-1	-	TGTGCCAGCAGTTTCACGGGGGATAACACTGAAGCTTTCTTT	CASSFTGDNTEAFF
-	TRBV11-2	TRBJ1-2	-	TGTGCCAGCAGCCCTGGACTGGATGGCTACACCTTC	CASSPGLDGYTF
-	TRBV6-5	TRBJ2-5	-	TGTGCCAGCACAACCCCAGGGGGAGGAGAGACCCAGTACTTC	CASTTPGGGETQYF
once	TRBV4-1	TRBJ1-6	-	TGCGCCAGCAGCCCCGACCCCGATTCACCCCTCCACTTT	CASSPDPDSPLHF
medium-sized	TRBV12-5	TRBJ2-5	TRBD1	TGTGCTAGTGGTTCGACGACAGGGTACCAAGAGACCCAGTACTTC	CASGSTTGYQETQYF
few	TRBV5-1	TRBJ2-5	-	TGCGCCAGCAGCTTGGGGCCGAGCCAAGAGACCCAGTACTTC	CASSLGPSQETQYF
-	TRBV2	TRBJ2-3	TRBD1	TGTGCCATCGTCCGGGACAGCAGGACAGATACGCAGTATTTT	CAIVRDSRTDTQYF
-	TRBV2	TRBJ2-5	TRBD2	TGTGCCAACAGCGGGGGGGCGGGAGAGACCCAGTACTTC	CANSGGAGETQYF
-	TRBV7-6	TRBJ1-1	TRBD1	TGTGCCAGCAGCTTAGAGGCACCGGGACAGGGGGCTTTGACTGAAGCTTTCTTT	CASSLEAPGQGALTEAFF
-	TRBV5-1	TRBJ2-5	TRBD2	TGCGCCAGCAGCTTGGCTGTAGCGGGGGCCCTACAAGAGACCCAGTACTTC	CASSLAVAGALQETQYF
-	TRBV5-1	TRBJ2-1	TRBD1	TGCGCCAGCAGCCCAATTATGGGACAGGCCTACCTTAGCTCCTACAATGAGCAGTTCTTC	CASSPIMGQAYLSSYNEQFF
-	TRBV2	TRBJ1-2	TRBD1	TGTGCCAGCAGTGAGGGACAGGGACTCGTTGGCTACACCTTC	CASSEGQGLVGYTF
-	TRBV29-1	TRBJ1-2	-	TGCAGCGTTACCGACTATGGCTACACCTTC	CSVTDYGYTF